This T cell receptor (beta chain) was sequenced during a study of CD8 T cells in ankylosing spondylitis. Looked up from germline, CDR1 is MGHDK and CDR2 is SYGVNS. The V and J ends lost 5 bases and 2 bases, in that order; junction bases with no gene match: 18. There are 19 residues in the CDR3. A quantitative 5'-RACE method, one with molecular barcodes, was used to make TCR beta libraries. Using its own MiXCR run on the 5' RACE reads, TCRdb lists one record per CDR3 protein. This sample has 150,000 to 200,000 distinct CDR3 sequences, with around a third found just once. Study conclusions and caveats: There was a TCR beta motif, made of several highly homologous variants, that appeared characteristic of ankylosing spondylitis blood. Matched ankylosing spondylitis synovial fluid reportedly showed significant enrichment of disease-linked clones.

This clonotype has only a few counts. Its antigen is undetermined. This receptor was identified in a male donor with ankylosing spondylitis. The chain has TRBV25-1 and TRBJ1-1, with TRBD1 matching 9 bases. Specimen: synovial fluid, either unsorted or a sorted T cell fraction (not recorded which). The CDR3 DNA reads TGTGCCAGCAGTTCACCAATGGGACAGGGTGGGGCTAATAACACTGAAGCTTTCTTT. Translation: CASSSPMGQGGANNTEAFF.